This T cell receptor (beta chain) was sequenced for a study of CD8 T cells in ankylosing spondylitis. Losses at the gene ends were 0 bases for V and 12 bases for J; bases not matched to a gene: 8. CDR3 length equals 15 residues. The germline CDR1 and CDR2 sequences are SEHNR and FQNEAQ (reference sequence). There are many counts of this clonotype. The antigen is not known. Via MiXCR, TCRdb re-called the 5' RACE reads, giving one row per CDR3 protein. The sample lists approximately 220,000 distinct CDR3 sequences, about 11% occurring once. Study-level points and caveats: Matched ankylosing spondylitis synovial fluid reportedly contained a significantly enriched population of disease-linked clones. Characteristic of ankylosing spondylitis blood, it appeared, was a TCR beta motif comprising several highly homologous variants.

This TCR came from a male donor with ankylosing spondylitis or in good health (not recorded which). Sequenced sample: blood, either unsorted or a sorted T cell fraction (not recorded which). V is TRBV7-9 and J is TRBJ2-1, with 10 bases lining up with TRBD2. In DNA, the CDR3 is TGTGCCAGCAGCTTAGCCCTCTCCCCTAGCGGGGGGCAGTTCTTC. Its protein product is CASSLALSPSGGQFF.